Detailed here is one TCR beta chain. The sample is drawn from a study of technical replicates of blood from several donors. Germline lookup yields CDR1 SGHRS and CDR2 YFSETQ. The CDR3 is 14 amino acids. Trimming removed 4 bases from V and 1 base from J, with 11 bases in between. TCRdb keeps only in-frame clones here, not all; method: immunoSEQ multiplex PCR. The sample carries roughly 68,000 clones, approximately 90% recorded once. The rearrangement links TRBV5-1 to TRBJ1-1, with unresolved D. The sequenced material came from PBMCs. The sequence came from a human donor in good health. Some clones in this sample may be carry-over from other donors' samples. The CDR3 loop reads CASSIQSWNTEAFF. For the CDR3, the DNA is TGCGCCAGCAGCATACAGTCGTGGAACACTGAAGCTTTCTTT.